This T cell receptor beta chain was sequenced in a study of T cell responses to AZD1222 COVID-19 vaccine (dated by TCRdb to the early 2020s). With regard to the full study: A total of just over 230 trial participants underwent TCR sequencing, of whom around 210 had received two doses of AZD1222 and about 25 had received two doses of the MenACWY control vaccine. Trial participants were enrolled into age subgroups of 18-55, 56-69 and 70-plus years, which contained approximately 150, 30 and 60 TCR-sequenced participants, respectively.

The CDR3 regions of human TCRbeta chains were analyzed by immunosequencing. In the source study's methods: TCRs in the repertoires were matched against a reference library of SARS-CoV-2-specific TCRs that had been generated with the MIRA antigen-specificity platform. Breadth was defined as the fraction of unique TCRs that were SARS-CoV-2-associated. Depth was defined as the fraction of total T cells that were SARS-CoV-2-associated. Using the MIRA data, each spike-specific TCR was mapped to the spike region that the TCR reacts to and placed in a CD4 or CD8 class. Log10-transformed breadth and depth values were compared by one-way ANOVA with Sidak's multiple comparisons tests. The immuneACCESS repertoire file appears here via TCRdb, limited to in-frame rearrangements. These files lack a portion of the clones; in checked studies, under half of the deficit traces to unresolved V genes, and the cause of the others is not known. Clone size and V and J calls were adopted from that table, with D and trimming inferred from the DNA. For this sample there are 200,000 to 250,000 clones; about 92% appear just once. 0.9% to 1.1% of the sample belongs to the ten largest clones.

As concerns this clone: There is no known antigen for this receptor. No much larger clone is present one base from it, and per-base qualities are unavailable.

Overall results and qualifications from the work: Conclusions about previously exposed vaccinees were limited because only a handful of AZD1222 recipients were SARS-CoV-2 seropositive at baseline. Nearly half of unique spike-specific TCRs reportedly recognized epitopes outside regions mutated in the B.1.351 and B.1.1.7 variants. A significant rise in spike-specific TCR breadth and depth was observed after two AZD1222 doses relative to day 0 and relative to MenACWY recipients. Participants were mostly white British and included more females than males, and it was suggested by the authors that clonal diversity may have been underestimated. The 56-69-year group was small, and its depth increase did not reach significance, likely because of low power. CD4 TCRs associated with the vaccine covered the entire spike protein, and the dominant responses were in regions 160-218 and 743-854. No day 14 peak-response samples were available, so repertoires were characterized only after the peak T cell response.

Taken with the paper, the label for time point translates to: baseline before first vaccination. Explained via the paper, the treatment or condition label denotes: meningococcal conjugate vaccine given as trial control. Samples from vaccinated people were obtained from the UK trials COV001 and COV002, which included a single-blind randomized controlled phase 2/3 trial of AZD1222 (ChAdOx1 nCoV-19) in healthy adults. For TCRbeta chain sequencing, PBMC samples from trial participants were taken at day 0 and at day 28 after the second dose. Via the germline V gene, CDR1 is MDHEN and CDR2 SYDVKM. Trimming removed 3 bases from V and 2 bases from J, leaving 13 bases between the germline ends. The CDR3 runs 15 amino acids, cysteine and phenylalanine included. The DNA shown is the 45-base CDR3, in frame from base 1.

This clonotype was sampled from an adult in good health. Material: peripheral blood, obtained on day 0 of MenACWY control vaccination. The receptor chain draws on TRBV28 and TRBJ2-5; 7 matching bases give a weak D call of TRBD2. The DNA sequence follows: TGTGCCAGCAGTTTTGGGGGGGCGGGTCAAGAGACCCAGTACTTC. Its protein reads: CASSFGGAGQETQYF. Reference TRBV28 and TRBJ2-5 genes cover what lies past the CDR3, so the full variable domain is DVKVTQSSRYLVKRTGEKVFLECVQDMDHENMFWYRQDPGLGLRLIYFSYDVKMKEKGDIPEGYSVSREKKERFSLILESASTNQTSMYLCASSFGGAGQETQYFGPGTRLLVL.